The next 14 T cell receptor beta chains were all read from a single sample in a study of T cells in Graves' hyperthyroidism and ophthalmopathy. RNA transcripts were the template for amplifying TCR beta CDR3 regions. RT-PCR in the first round (using the HTBI primer set) targeted the TCR CDR3. A single record per CDR3 protein comes from TCRdb applying MiXCR to the multiplex PCR reads. The data show 540,000 or so distinct CDR3 sequences, less than 20% seen once. The material sequenced was blood. These receptors were taken from a woman between 25 and 40 years old with Graves' hyperthyroidism.

The chain carries TRBV30 and TRBJ1-1; D remains ambiguous. The CDR3 is 14 residues long. In germline, CDR1 is GTSNPN, CDR2 SVGIG (reference sequence). The V end lost 4 bases, the J end lost 0 bases, and 12 bases lay between the germline ends. The CDR3 DNA sequence: TGTGCCTGGACTAGAGGACTGATGAACACTGAAGCTTTCTTT. It specifies CAWTRGLMNTEAFF.

The sample holds many counts of this clonotype. The V call is TRBV6-2 or TRBV6-3, the J call TRBJ2-7, with 7 bases aligning to TRBD2. V trimming: 0 bases; J trimming: 1 base; junction bases outside the gene matches: 6. The germline V gene has CDR1 MNHEY and CDR2 SVGEGT. This CDR3 comprises 16 residues. The CDR3 region is CASSYSRWEGSYEQYF. The DNA of the CDR3 is TGTGCCAGCAGTTACTCGAGGTGGGAGGGATCCTACGAGCAGTACTTC.

The chain employs TRBV20-1 and TRBJ1-3; 12 nucleotides agree with TRBD1. This CDR3 is 18 amino acids long. Germline V gives CDR1 DFQATT, CDR2 SNEGSKA (reference sequence). Trimming removed 0 bases from V and 3 bases from J; junction bases left unmatched: 9. The CDR3 protein is CSARDLGQGAKFGNTIYF. CDR3 DNA sequence: TGCAGTGCTAGAGATTTGGGACAGGGGGCTAAGTTTGGAAACACCATATATTTT.

This clonotype came up many times. The rearrangement joins TRBV13 to TRBJ2-7, with 9 bases aligning to TRBD1. With 3 bases clipped from V and 1 base from J, the junction kept 7 bases outside the gene matches. Germline V gene sequence: CDR1 PRHDT, CDR2 FYEKMQ (reference sequence). This CDR3 has 16 amino acids. CDR3 nucleotide sequence: TGTGCCAGCAGCTTGGACCCCGGGACAGGGTCCTACGAGCAGTACTTC. Translation gives CASSLDPGTGSYEQYF.

This clonotype was observed at least ten times. This sequence joins TRBV28 and TRBJ2-1, with 7 bases aligning to TRBD1. This CDR3 has 12 residues. Germline CDR1 reads MDHEN; CDR2 reads SYDVKM. The V segment lost 3 bases and the J segment 13 bases; nucleotides outside the gene matches: 6. This CDR3 reads CASSLPGQKQFF. DNA for the CDR3: TGTGCCAGCAGTTTGCCGGGACAGAAACAGTTCTTC. Full variable domain (rest looked up from reference TRBV28 and TRBJ2-1): DVKVTQSSRYLVKRTGEKVFLECVQDMDHENMFWYRQDPGLGLRLIYFSYDVKMKEKGDIPEGYSVSREKKERFSLILESASTNQTSMYLCASSLPGQKQFFGPGTRLTVL.

Only a few counts were recorded for this clonotype. The chain couples TRBV24-1 to TRBJ1-2; D not resolved. The length of the CDR3 is 17 residues. Trimming shortened V by 3 bases and J by 9 bases, and 25 bases separated the two germline ends. Germline-derived CDR1 and CDR2 are KGHDR and SFDVKD. CDR3 sequence (DNA): TGTGCCACCAGTGATAGTGGTGAACTGGCCGGGAGTTATAGCTACACCTTC. It translates to CATSDSGELAGSYSYTF.

A note on this clonotype: Mismatch with germline at one junction end may stem from a read error. The chain carries TRBV4-2 and TRBJ2-1; D is possibly TRBD1 or TRBD2 (6 bases each). The CDR3 totals 17 residues. Germline V gene sequence: CDR1 LGHNA, CDR2 YNFKEQ. The CDR3 is CASGQEGGLVSYNEQFF. CDR3 DNA sequence: TGTGCCAGCGGCCAAGAAGGGGGGTTAGTCTCCTACAATGAGCAGTTCTTC.

This chain joins TRBV6-1 and TRBJ2-2; 8 nucleotides agree with TRBD2. Germline CDR1 MNHNS, CDR2 SASEGT. This CDR3 contains 16 residues. The J segment lost 4 bases and the V segment lost 5 bases, leaving 9 bases of the junction unmatched. CDR3: CASSSQAGVGTGELFF. CDR3 nucleotide sequence: TGTGCCAGCAGTTCCCAAGCGGGAGTCGGCACCGGGGAGCTGTTTTTT.

In its sample, this clonotype was seen a few times. The rearrangement joins TRBV9 to TRBJ2-3; 8 bases are a match to TRBD2. The V and J ends lost 3 bases and 2 bases, in that order; junction bases with no gene match: 5. Germline-derived CDR1 and CDR2 are SGDLS and YYNGEE. This CDR3 comprises 15 residues. The CDR3 spells CASSGVAGPTDTQYF. For the CDR3, the DNA is TGTGCCAGCAGCGGTGTAGCGGGACCCACAGATACGCAGTATTTT.

This clonotype was seen ten or more times. CDR3 protein: CASSMTSGSSTDTQYF. In nucleotides, the CDR3 is TGTGCCAGCAGCATGACTAGCGGATCTAGCACAGATACGCAGTATTTT. The gene calls are TRBV11-2 and TRBJ2-3; 9 positions match TRBD2. The CDR3 length is 16 residues. V lost 5 bases, J lost 0 bases, and 6 bases stayed unmatched. Germline V gene lookup returns CDR1 SGHAT and CDR2 FQNNGV.

This clonotype appeared many times. This rearrangement joins TRBV20-1 to TRBJ2-5, with 10 bases identical to TRBD2. This CDR3 comprises 16 residues. Germline lookup yields CDR1 DFQATT and CDR2 SNEGSKA (reference sequence). V lost 5 bases to trimming and J lost 2 bases; unmatched junction nucleotides: 11. CDR3 nucleotide sequence: TGCAGTGCTGAGAGGCTAGCGGGAGAAATACAAGAGACCCAGTACTTC. It specifies CSAERLAGEIQETQYF.

This chain links TRBV28 with TRBJ2-2; D could derive from TRBD1 or TRBD2 (6 bases each). V was pared by 5 bases and J by 2 bases, with 15 bases between. The CDR3 totals 16 residues. From germline, CDR1 is MDHEN and CDR2 SYDVKM. The CDR3 loop reads CASSGGGAFNTGELFF. The CDR3 DNA sequence: TGTGCCAGCAGTGGGGGCGGGGCGTTCAACACCGGGGAGCTGTTTTTT.

This clonotype has at least ten counts. The chain is built from TRBV11-2 and TRBJ2-3, with TRBD2 matching over 10 bases. V lost 0 bases, J lost 4 bases, and 4 bases stayed unmatched. CDR3 size: 16 residues. CDR1 is SGHAT, CDR2 FQNNGV, per germline. This CDR3 reads CASSLEGLAPPDTQYF. The CDR3, as DNA: TGTGCCAGCAGCTTAGAGGGACTAGCGCCCCCAGATACGCAGTATTTT.

In its sample, this clonotype was seen many times. The chain recombines TRBV10-3 with TRBJ2-7; D possibly matches TRBD1 or TRBD2 (5 bases each). Germline CDR1 is ENHRY and CDR2 is SYGVKD. The germline V and J ends were trimmed by 6 bases and 3 bases, with 18 bases remaining between them. The CDR3 consists of 15 residues. The CDR3 protein is CAIRGDGNRYYEQYF. In DNA form, the CDR3 reads TGTGCCATCAGGGGGGACGGAAACCGATACTACGAGCAGTACTTC.